The sequence of this TCR beta chain was determined in a study of blood T cell repertoires in COVID-19. Clones were sequenced by immunoSEQ multiplex PCR, and TCRdb holds only the in-frame ones, with some missing. The top ten hold nearly 15% of the sample, which has some 150,000 clones, more than 65% seen once. The CDR3 is 14 residues long. Germline CDR1 SGHRS, CDR2 YFSETQ. Unmatched junction bases numbered 8, after V lost 4 bases and J lost 5 bases. The sequence was collected from a man aged 45-65 years who had recovered from COVID-19. Sequenced input: PBMCs or T cells enriched from blood (not recorded which). This sequence joins TRBV5-1 and TRBJ2-7; 8 positions agree with TRBD1. CDR3 region: CASSPGDRGHEQYF. The CDR3 nucleotides read TGCGCCAGCAGCCCTGGTGACAGGGGCCACGAGCAGTACTTC.